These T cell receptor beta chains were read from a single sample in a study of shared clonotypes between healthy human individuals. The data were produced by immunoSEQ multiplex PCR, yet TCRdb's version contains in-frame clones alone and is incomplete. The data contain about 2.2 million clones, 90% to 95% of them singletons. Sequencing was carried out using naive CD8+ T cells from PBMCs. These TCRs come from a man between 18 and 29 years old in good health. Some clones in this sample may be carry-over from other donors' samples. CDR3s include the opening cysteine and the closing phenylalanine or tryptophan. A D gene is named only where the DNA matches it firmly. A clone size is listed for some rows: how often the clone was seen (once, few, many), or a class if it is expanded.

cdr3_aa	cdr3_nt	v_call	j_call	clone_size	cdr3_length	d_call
CASSETGGTGELFF	TGTGCCAGCAGTGAGACAGGGGGAACCGGGGAGCTGTTTTTT	TRBV25-1	TRBJ2-2	.	14	TRBD1
CASSLDPTGELFF	TGTGCCAGCAGCTTAGACCCCACCGGGGAGCTGTTTTTT	TRBV7-8	TRBJ2-2	once	13	.
CASNRGTMDGYTF	TGTGCCAGCAACCGGGGGACGATGGACGGCTACACCTTC	TRBV6-1	TRBJ1-2	.	13	.
CASSLPAGGYNEQFF	TGTGCCAGTAGTCTCCCAGCGGGAGGATACAATGAGCAGTTCTTC	TRBV19	TRBJ2-1	.	15	TRBD2
CASSLEPGRVNEQYF	TGCGCCAGCAGCTTGGAGCCAGGGAGGGTCAACGAGCAGTACTTC	TRBV5-1	TRBJ2-7	once	15	TRBD2
CSVEGLAGGYEQYF	TGCAGCGTTGAAGGACTAGCGGGAGGTTACGAGCAGTACTTC	TRBV29-1	TRBJ2-7	.	14	TRBD2
CASSSDGTESYEQYF	TGTGCCAGCAGCTCGGACGGGACGGAGTCCTACGAGCAGTACTTC	TRBV7-8	TRBJ2-7	.	15	.
CASSLAGANTEAFF	TGTGCCAGCAGCTTAGCTGGGGCCAACACTGAAGCTTTCTTT	TRBV7-6	TRBJ1-1	.	14	.
CASTPAGTYNEQFF	TGTGCCAGCACACCGGCGGGGACATACAATGAGCAGTTCTTC	TRBV6-5	TRBJ2-1	.	14	.
CASSRDRVMTSGRNEQFF	TGCGCCAGCAGCCGGGACAGGGTCATGACTAGCGGGAGGAATGAGCAGTTCTTC	TRBV5-1	TRBJ2-1	.	18	TRBD2
CASSTTTSGRSTTYNEQFF	TGTGCCAGCAGCACGACGACTAGCGGAAGATCTACTACCTACAATGAGCAGTTCTTC	TRBV7-9	TRBJ2-1	.	19	TRBD2
CASSPSGLAGSDTGELFF	TGTGCCAGCAGCCCTTCGGGACTAGCGGGATCCGACACCGGGGAGCTGTTTTTT	TRBV13	TRBJ2-2	.	18	TRBD2
CASSLSPGTGSYEQYF	TGTGCCAGCAGTTTATCCCCGGGGACAGGAAGCTACGAGCAGTACTTC	TRBV27	TRBJ2-7	.	16	TRBD1
CAISRTSGRGTTSYEQYF	TGTGCCATCAGTCGGACTAGCGGGAGGGGAACCACTTCCTACGAGCAGTACTTC	TRBV10-3	TRBJ2-7	once	18	TRBD2
CASSDQGAGNEQFF	TGTGCCAGCAGTGATCAGGGGGCAGGGAATGAGCAGTTCTTC	TRBV6-5	TRBJ2-1	.	14	TRBD1
CASSQDHREQFF	TGCGCCAGCAGCCAAGATCATCGGGAGCAGTTCTTC	TRBV4-1	TRBJ2-1	.	12	.
CASSESPSWNEQFF	TGTGCCAGCAGTGAATCCCCCAGTTGGAATGAGCAGTTCTTC	TRBV25-1	TRBJ2-1	.	14	.
CASSPLPDRGDEQGYTF	TGCGCCAGCAGCCCACTGCCCGACAGGGGTGATGAACAGGGCTACACCTTC	TRBV5-1	TRBJ1-2	.	17	TRBD1
CASSHFLAGETDTQYF	TGTGCCAGCAGCCATTTCTTAGCGGGAGAAACAGATACGCAGTATTTT	TRBV4-2	TRBJ2-3	.	16	TRBD2
CASSLVAWEQFF	TGTGCCAGCAGCTTAGTAGCATGGGAGCAGTTCTTC	TRBV7-9	TRBJ2-1	.	12	.
CASSLFKAGGPYGYTF	TGTGCCAGCAGCTTATTCAAAGCGGGTGGGCCCTATGGCTACACCTTC	TRBV13	TRBJ1-2	.	16	.
CASSVTGAGYTF	TGTGCCAGCAGTGTAACAGGTGCCGGCTACACCTTC	TRBV25-1	TRBJ1-2	.	12	.
CASSLVQGASGELFF	TGCGCCAGCAGCTTGGTCCAGGGGGCTTCCGGGGAGCTGTTTTTT	TRBV5-1	TRBJ2-2	.	15	TRBD1
CATSSISGMSSYEQYF	TGTGCCACCAGCAGTATTAGCGGGATGAGCTCCTACGAGCAGTACTTC	TRBV15	TRBJ2-7	.	16	TRBD2
CASSLDRAYEQYF	TGTGCCAGCAGCTTGGACAGGGCCTACGAGCAGTACTTC	TRBV5-6	TRBJ2-7	.	13	.
CASSLLAGGPPGETQYF	TGTGCCAGCAGTTTACTAGCGGGAGGGCCACCGGGGGAGACCCAGTACTTC	TRBV27	TRBJ2-5	.	17	TRBD2
CASSTGTQGDTQYF	TGTGCCAGCAGTACCGGGACCCAGGGGGATACGCAGTATTTT	TRBV6-5	TRBJ2-3	.	14	.
CASSLTGTYGYTF	TGTGCCAGCAGCTTAACAGGGACCTATGGCTACACCTTC	TRBV27	TRBJ1-2	.	13	.
CASSSHRASGEPHEQFF	TGTGCCAGCAGCTCTCATAGGGCTAGCGGGGAGCCCCACGAGCAGTTCTTC	TRBV11-2	TRBJ2-1	.	17	TRBD2
CASSLGQGVTYEQYF	TGTGCCAGCAGCTTAGGACAGGGGGTAACCTACGAGCAGTACTTC	TRBV11-2	TRBJ2-7	.	15	TRBD1
CASSPGTASNYGYTF	TGTGCCAGCAGCCCCGGGACAGCCAGCAACTATGGCTACACCTTC	TRBV7-9	TRBJ1-2	.	15	TRBD1
CARGGRRSYEQYF	TGTGCCAGGGGCGGGAGACGATCCTACGAGCAGTACTTC	TRBV5-4	TRBJ2-7	.	13	TRBD2
CASSLGLQGTEAFF	TGTGCCAGCAGTTTAGGGTTACAGGGCACTGAAGCTTTCTTT	TRBV28	TRBJ1-1	.	14	.
CASSLYLAAAKNIQYF	TGTGCCAGCAGTTTATACCTAGCAGCAGCCAAAAACATTCAGTACTTC	TRBV28	TRBJ2-4	.	16	.
CASSSGEGDQPQHF	TGTGCCAGTAGTTCGGGGGAAGGGGATCAGCCCCAGCATTTT	TRBV19	TRBJ1-5	.	14	.
CASSSISGGSGELFF	TGTGCCAGCAGTTCTATCTCTGGGGGGTCCGGGGAGCTGTTTTTT	TRBV5-4	TRBJ2-2	.	15	.
CASSFNSGQTSTDTQYF	TGTGCCAGCAGCTTCAACTCCGGACAGACAAGCACAGATACGCAGTATTTT	TRBV28	TRBJ2-3	.	17	.
CASSWSGGSGANVLTF	TGTGCCAGCAGTTGGAGTGGGGGTTCTGGGGCCAACGTCCTGACTTTC	TRBV7-9	TRBJ2-6	once	16	.
CASSYHDGTRRSEAFF	TGTGCCAGCAGTTACCACGACGGGACACGAAGGTCTGAAGCTTTCTTT	TRBV6-5	TRBJ1-1	.	16	.
CASSLGGWSSQPQHF	TGTGCCAGCAGTTTGGGAGGGTGGTCTAGTCAGCCCCAGCATTTT	TRBV28	TRBJ1-5	.	15	.
CASSVGGVSYGYTF	TGTGCCAGCAGCGTAGGCGGTGTCAGCTATGGCTACACCTTC	TRBV9	TRBJ1-2	.	14	.
CASSLRQPTVFSSTDTQYF	TGTGCCAGCAGTTTGAGGCAACCTACGGTCTTTTCTAGCACAGATACGCAGTATTTT	TRBV27	TRBJ2-3	once	19	.
CASSVMTGGETQYF	TGTGCCAGTAGTGTGATGACAGGGGGAGAGACCCAGTACTTC	TRBV19	TRBJ2-5	.	14	TRBD1
CASSPGPGHYSGNTIYF	TGTGCCAGCAGCCCTGGGCCGGGACACTACTCTGGAAACACCATATATTTT	TRBV7-8	TRBJ1-3	.	17	.
CASSLGQGLNEQFF	TGTGCCAGCAGTTTGGGACAGGGGCTCAATGAGCAGTTCTTC	TRBV28	TRBJ2-1	.	14	TRBD1
CASSLSRLGTEAFF	TGTGCCAGCAGCTTAAGTCGGTTAGGCACTGAAGCTTTCTTT	TRBV11-2	TRBJ1-1	.	14	.
CASSPKGGWGTDTQYF	TGTGCCAGCAGTCCCAAGGGCGGCTGGGGGACAGATACGCAGTATTTT	TRBV27	TRBJ2-3	.	16	.
CASTLTGNQETQYF	TGTGCCAGCACCTTAACGGGGAACCAAGAGACCCAGTACTTC	TRBV2	TRBJ2-5	.	14	.
CASSYSLGYGETQYF	TGTGCCAGCAGTTACTCCCTGGGGTACGGAGAGACCCAGTACTTC	TRBV6-5	TRBJ2-5	.	15	.
CAIMQELGYEATGELFF	TGTGCCATCATGCAGGAATTGGGCTACGAGGCCACCGGGGAGCTGTTTTTT	TRBV10-3	TRBJ2-2	.	17	.
CASSLWGDTQYF	TGTGCCAGCAGTTTATGGGGAGATACGCAGTATTTT	TRBV28	TRBJ2-3	.	12	.
CASSLGLHYEQYF	TGTGCCAGCAGCTTAGGACTTCACTACGAGCAGTACTTC	TRBV11-2	TRBJ2-7	.	13	.
CASSFRQRGLAGTGELFF	TGCGCCAGCAGCTTTCGTCAACGGGGACTAGCCGGCACCGGGGAGCTGTTTTTT	TRBV5-1	TRBJ2-2	.	18	TRBD2
CASSLDVGPLTEAFF	TGCGCCAGCAGCTTGGATGTCGGGCCTCTCACTGAAGCTTTCTTT	TRBV5-1	TRBJ1-1	.	15	.
CASSQVGGNTGELFF	TGCGCCAGCAGCCAAGTTGGCGGGAACACCGGGGAGCTGTTTTTT	TRBV4-1	TRBJ2-2	.	15	.